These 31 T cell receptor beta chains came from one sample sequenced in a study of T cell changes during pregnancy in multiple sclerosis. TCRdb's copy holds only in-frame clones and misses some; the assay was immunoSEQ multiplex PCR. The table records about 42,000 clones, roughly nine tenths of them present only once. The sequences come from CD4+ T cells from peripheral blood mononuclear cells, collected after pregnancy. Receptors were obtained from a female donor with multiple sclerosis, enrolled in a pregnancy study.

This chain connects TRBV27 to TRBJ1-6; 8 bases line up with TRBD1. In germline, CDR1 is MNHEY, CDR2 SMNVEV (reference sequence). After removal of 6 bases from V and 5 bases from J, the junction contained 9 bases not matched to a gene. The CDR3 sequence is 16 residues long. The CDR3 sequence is CASRPTWTGNNSPLHF. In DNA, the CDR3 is TGTGCCAGCAGACCGACCTGGACAGGGAATAATTCACCCCTCCACTTT.

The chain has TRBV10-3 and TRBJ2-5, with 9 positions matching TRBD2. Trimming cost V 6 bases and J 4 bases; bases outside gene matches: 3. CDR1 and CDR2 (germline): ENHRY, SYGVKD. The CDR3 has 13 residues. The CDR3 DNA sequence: TGTGCCATCAGCCGTAGCGGGGGAGAGACCCAGTACTTC. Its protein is CAISRSGGETQYF.

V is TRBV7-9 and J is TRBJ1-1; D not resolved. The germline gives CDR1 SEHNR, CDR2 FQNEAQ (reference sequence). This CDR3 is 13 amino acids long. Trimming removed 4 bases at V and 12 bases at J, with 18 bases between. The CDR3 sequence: CASSSLSLQSTFF. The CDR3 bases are TGTGCCAGCAGCTCACTTTCGCTCCAATCGACTTTCTTT. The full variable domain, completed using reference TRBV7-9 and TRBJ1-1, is DTGVSQNPRHKITKRGQNVTFRCDPISEHNRLYWYRQTLGQGPEFLTYFQNEAQLEKSRLLSDRFSAERPKGSFSTLEIQRTEQGDSAMYLCASSSLSLQSTFFGQGTRLTVV.

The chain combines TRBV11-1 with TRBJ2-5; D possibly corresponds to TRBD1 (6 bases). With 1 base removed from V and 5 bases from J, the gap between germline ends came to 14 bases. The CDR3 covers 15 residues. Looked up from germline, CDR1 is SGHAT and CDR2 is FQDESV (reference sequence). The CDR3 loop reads CASSLGWTVGETQYF. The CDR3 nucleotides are TGTGCCAGCAGCTTAGGTTGGACAGTAGGGGAGACCCAGTACTTC. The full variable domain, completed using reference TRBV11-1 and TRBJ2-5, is EAEVAQSPRYKITEKSQAVAFWCDPISGHATLYWYRQILGQGPELLVQFQDESVVDDSQLPKDRFSAERLKGVDSTLKIQPAELGDSAMYLCASSLGWTVGETQYFGPGTRLLVL.

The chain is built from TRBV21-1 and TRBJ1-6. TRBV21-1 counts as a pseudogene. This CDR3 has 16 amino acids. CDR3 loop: CASSKPPGKYNSPLHF. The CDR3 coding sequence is TGTGCCAGCAGCAAACCCCCGGGTAAGTATAATTCACCCCTCCACTTT.

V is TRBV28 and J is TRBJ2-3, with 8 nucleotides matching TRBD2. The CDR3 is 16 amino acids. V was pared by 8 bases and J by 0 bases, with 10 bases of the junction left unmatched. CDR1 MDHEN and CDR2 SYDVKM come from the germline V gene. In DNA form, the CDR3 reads TGTGCCAGCTACTCCACACTAGCGGAAAGCACAGATACGCAGTATTTT. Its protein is CASYSTLAESTDTQYF.

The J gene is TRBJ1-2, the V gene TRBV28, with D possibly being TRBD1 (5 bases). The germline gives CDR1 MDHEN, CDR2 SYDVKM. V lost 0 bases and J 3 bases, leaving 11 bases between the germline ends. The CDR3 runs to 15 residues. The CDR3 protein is CASSLWQGIDYGYTF. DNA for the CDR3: TGTGCCAGCAGTTTATGGCAGGGAATCGACTATGGCTACACCTTC.

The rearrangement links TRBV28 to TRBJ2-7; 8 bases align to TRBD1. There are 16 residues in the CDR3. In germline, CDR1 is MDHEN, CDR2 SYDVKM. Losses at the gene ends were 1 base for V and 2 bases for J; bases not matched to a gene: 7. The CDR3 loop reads CASSLFPGTGPYEQYF. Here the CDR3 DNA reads TGTGCCAGCAGTTTATTCCCAGGGACAGGCCCCTACGAGCAGTACTTC.

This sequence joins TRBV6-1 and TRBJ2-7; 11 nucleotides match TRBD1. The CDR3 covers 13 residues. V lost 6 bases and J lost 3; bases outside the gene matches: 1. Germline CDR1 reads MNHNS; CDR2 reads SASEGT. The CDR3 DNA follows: TGTGCCAGCAGGGGGACAGGGGGCTACGAGCAGTACTTC. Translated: CASRGTGGYEQYF.

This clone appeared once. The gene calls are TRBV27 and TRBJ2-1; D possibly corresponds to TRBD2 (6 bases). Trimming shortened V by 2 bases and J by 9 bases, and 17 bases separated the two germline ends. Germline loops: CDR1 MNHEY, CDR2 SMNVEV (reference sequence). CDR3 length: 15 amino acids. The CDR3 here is CASSLGGIGLAEQFF. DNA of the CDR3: TGTGCCAGCAGTTTAGGAGGGATAGGTCTCGCTGAGCAGTTCTTC.

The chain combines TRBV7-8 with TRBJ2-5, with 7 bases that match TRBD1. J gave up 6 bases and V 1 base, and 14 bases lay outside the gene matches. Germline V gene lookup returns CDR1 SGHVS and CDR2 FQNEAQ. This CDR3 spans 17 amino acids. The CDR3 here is CASSLVVLRQGRKTQYF. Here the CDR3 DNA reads TGTGCCAGCAGCTTAGTCGTGTTACGACAGGGAAGAAAGACCCAGTACTTC.

The CDR3 DNA sequence: TGTGCCAGCAGTTACCACACGAGGGGACTGCAGTTCTTC. It codes for CASSYHTRGLQFF. The rearrangement links TRBV6-6 to TRBJ2-1; tentative D call: TRBD2 (6 bases). This CDR3 comprises 13 residues. Trimming cost V 2 bases and J 12 bases, with 14 bases left between them. Germline assignment: CDR1 MNHNY and CDR2 SVGAGI (reference sequence).

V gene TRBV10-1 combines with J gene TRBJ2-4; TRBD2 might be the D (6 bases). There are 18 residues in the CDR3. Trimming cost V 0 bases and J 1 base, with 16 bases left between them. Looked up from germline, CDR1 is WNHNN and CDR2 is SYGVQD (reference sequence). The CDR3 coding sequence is TGCGCCAGCAGTGAGTCGAGAGGGGCAGGGAGGGCCAAAAACATTCAGTACTTC. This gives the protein CASSESRGAGRAKNIQYF.

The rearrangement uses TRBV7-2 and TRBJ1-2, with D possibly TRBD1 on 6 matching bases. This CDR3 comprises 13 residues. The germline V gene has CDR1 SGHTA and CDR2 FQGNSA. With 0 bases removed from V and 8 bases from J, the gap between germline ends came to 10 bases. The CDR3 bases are TGTGCCAGCAGCTTAGCGCAGGGGTGGGGCTACACCTTC. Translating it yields CASSLAQGWGYTF. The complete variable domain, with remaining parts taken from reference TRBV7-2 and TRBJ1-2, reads GAGVSQSPSNKVTEKGKDVELRCDPISGHTALYWYRQSLGQGLEFLIYFQGNSAPDKSGLPSDRFSAERTGGSVSTLTIQRTQQEDSAVYLCASSLAQGWGYTFGSGTRLTVV.

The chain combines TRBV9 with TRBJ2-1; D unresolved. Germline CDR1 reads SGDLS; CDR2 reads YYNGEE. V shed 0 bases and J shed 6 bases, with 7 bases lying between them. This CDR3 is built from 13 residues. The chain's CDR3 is CASSVAAANEQFF. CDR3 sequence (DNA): TGTGCCAGCAGCGTAGCCGCGGCCAATGAGCAGTTCTTC.

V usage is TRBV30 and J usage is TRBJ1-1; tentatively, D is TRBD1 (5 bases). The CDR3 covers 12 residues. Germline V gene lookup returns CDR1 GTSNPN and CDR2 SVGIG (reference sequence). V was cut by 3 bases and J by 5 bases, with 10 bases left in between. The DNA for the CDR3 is TGTGCCTGGAGCAGGGTGGGGACTGAAGCTTTCTTT. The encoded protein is CAWSRVGTEAFF.

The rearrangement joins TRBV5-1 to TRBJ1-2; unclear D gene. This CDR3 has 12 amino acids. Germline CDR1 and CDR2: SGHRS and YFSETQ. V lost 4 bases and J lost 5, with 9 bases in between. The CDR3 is CASSVAGYGYTF. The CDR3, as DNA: TGCGCCAGCAGCGTTGCGGGGTATGGCTACACCTTC.

The CDR3 nucleotides read TGTGCCTGGAGGACTAGCGGGGGCTACGAGCAGTACTTC. Its translation is CAWRTSGGYEQYF. The chain recombines TRBV30 with TRBJ2-7; TRBD2 matches 12 bases. J was trimmed by 3 bases and V by 3 bases; bases with no gene match: 0. The CDR3 runs to 13 residues. Germline CDR1 reads GTSNPN; CDR2 reads SVGIG (reference sequence).

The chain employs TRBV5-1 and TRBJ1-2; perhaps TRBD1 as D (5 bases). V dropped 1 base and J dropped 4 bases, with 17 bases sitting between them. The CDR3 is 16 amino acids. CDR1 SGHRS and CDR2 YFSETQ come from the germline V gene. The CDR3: CASSLPRQGFSYGYTF. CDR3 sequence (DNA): TGCGCCAGCAGCTTGCCTCGGCAGGGTTTTTCCTATGGCTACACCTTC.

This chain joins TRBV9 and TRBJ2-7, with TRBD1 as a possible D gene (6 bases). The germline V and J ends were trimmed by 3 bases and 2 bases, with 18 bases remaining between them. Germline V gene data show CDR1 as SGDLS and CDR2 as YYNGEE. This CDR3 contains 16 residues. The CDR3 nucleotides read TGTGCCAGCAGCGCAAATCCTAGACAGGAACCCTACGAGCAGTACTTC. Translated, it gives CASSANPRQEPYEQYF.

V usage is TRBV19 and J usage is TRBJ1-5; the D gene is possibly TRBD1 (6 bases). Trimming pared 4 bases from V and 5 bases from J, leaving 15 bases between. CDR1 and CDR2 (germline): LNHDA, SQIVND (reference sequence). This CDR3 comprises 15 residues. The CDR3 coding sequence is TGTGCCAGTAGTAGAACACAGGGTAACCATCAGCCCCAGCATTTT. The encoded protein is CASSRTQGNHQPQHF.

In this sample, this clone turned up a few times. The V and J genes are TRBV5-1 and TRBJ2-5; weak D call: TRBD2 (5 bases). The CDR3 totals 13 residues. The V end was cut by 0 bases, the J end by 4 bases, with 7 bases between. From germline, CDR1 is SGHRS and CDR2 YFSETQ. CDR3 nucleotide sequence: TGCGCCAGCAGCTTGGAAGGAGGAGAGACCCAGTACTTC. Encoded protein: CASSLEGGETQYF.

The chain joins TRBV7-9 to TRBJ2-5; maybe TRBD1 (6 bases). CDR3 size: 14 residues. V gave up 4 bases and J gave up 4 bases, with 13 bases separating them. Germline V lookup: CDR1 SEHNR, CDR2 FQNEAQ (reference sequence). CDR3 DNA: TGTGCCAGCAGCTCGGACAGCCTCTTAGAGACCCAGTACTTC. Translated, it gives CASSSDSLLETQYF.

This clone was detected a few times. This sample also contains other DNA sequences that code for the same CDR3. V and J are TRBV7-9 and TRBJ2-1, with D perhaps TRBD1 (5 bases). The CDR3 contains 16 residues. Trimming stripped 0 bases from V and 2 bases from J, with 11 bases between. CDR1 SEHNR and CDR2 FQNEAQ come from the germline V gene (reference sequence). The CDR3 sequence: CASSLALAGTYNEQFF. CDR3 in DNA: TGTGCCAGCAGCTTAGCGCTGGCAGGGACCTACAATGAGCAGTTCTTC.

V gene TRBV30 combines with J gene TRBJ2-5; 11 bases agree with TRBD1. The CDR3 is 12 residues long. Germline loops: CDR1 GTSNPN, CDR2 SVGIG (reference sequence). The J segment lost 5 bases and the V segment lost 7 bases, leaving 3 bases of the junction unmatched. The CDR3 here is CASDRGPETQYF. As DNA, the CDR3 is TGTGCCTCGGACAGGGGGCCTGAGACCCAGTACTTC.

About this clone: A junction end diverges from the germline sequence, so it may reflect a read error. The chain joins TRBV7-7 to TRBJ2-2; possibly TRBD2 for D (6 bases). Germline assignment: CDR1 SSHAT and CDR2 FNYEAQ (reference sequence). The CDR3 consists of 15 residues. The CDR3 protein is CASSLGSGVTGELFF. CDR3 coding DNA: TGTGCTAGCAGCTTGGGATCGGGGGTGACCGGGGAGCTGTTTTTT.

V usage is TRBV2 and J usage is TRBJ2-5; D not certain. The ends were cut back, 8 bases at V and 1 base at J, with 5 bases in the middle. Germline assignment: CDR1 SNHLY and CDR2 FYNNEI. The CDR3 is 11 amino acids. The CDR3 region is CASLSQETQYF. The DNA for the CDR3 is TGTGCCAGCCTGTCCCAAGAGACCCAGTACTTC.

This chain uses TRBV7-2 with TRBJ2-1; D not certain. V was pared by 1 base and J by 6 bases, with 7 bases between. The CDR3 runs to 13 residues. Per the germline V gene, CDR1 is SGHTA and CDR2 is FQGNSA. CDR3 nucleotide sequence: TGTGCCAGCAGCTTAGAACCGAGCAATGAGCAGTTCTTC. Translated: CASSLEPSNEQFF. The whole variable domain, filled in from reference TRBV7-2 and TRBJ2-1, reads GAGVSQSPSNKVTEKGKDVELRCDPISGHTALYWYRQSLGQGLEFLIYFQGNSAPDKSGLPSDRFSAERTGGSVSTLTIQRTQQEDSAVYLCASSLEPSNEQFFGPGTRLTVL.

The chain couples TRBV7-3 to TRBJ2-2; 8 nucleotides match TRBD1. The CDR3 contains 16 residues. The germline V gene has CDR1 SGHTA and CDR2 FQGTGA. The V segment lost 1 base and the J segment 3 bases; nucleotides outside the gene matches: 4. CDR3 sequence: CASSLNPGGDTGELFF. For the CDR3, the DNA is TGTGCCAGCAGCTTAAATCCAGGGGGCGACACCGGGGAGCTGTTTTTT.

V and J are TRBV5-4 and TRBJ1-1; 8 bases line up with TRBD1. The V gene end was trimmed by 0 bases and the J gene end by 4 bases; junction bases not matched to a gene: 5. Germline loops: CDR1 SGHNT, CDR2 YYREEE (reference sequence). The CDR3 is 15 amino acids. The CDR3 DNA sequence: TGTGCCAGCAGCTTGGGCGCAGGGGGCATCACTGAAGCTTTCTTT. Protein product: CASSLGAGGITEAFF.

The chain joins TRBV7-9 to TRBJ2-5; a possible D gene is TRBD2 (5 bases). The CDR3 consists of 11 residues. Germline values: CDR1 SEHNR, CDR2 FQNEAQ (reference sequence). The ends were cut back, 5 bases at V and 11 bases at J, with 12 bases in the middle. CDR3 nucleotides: TGTGCCAGCAGCCCCCTACGCGGGCAGTACTTC. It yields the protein CASSPLRGQYF.